This record looks at one T cell receptor beta chain sequence and its context. What it recognizes is unknown. The CDR3 contains 13 residues. V was cut by 2 bases and J by 8 bases, with 11 bases left in between. Germline CDR1 reads MNHNY; CDR2 reads SVGAGI (reference sequence). The sample is drawn from a study of T cells in pancreatic ductal adenocarcinoma. Study-wide points: Enrichment of CD45RO+ effector over naive T cells in tumors may bias clonality. This surgical cohort overrepresents the minority presenting with early-stage disease. Mean clonality was about 0.12 in tumors and roughly 0.07 in blood, not significantly different. Compared with tumor, blood showed more total productive templates and roughly 8.1-fold more clonotypes.

The data were produced by immunoSEQ multiplex PCR, yet TCRdb's version contains in-frame clones alone and is incomplete. Seen here are 85,000 to 120,000 clones, roughly 95% observed once, and the top ten hold roughly 3.1%. Surgery without prior neoadjuvant therapy was the treatment of the selected pancreatic ductal adenocarcinoma patients. The chain links TRBV6-6 to TRBJ2-3; TRBD2 might be the D (5 bases). What was sequenced was PBMCs. This sequence originates from a human donor with pancreatic ductal adenocarcinoma. In nucleotides, the CDR3 is TGTGCCAGCAGTTACGAGGCCCGGGGTACGCAGTATTTT. Protein product: CASSYEARGTQYF.